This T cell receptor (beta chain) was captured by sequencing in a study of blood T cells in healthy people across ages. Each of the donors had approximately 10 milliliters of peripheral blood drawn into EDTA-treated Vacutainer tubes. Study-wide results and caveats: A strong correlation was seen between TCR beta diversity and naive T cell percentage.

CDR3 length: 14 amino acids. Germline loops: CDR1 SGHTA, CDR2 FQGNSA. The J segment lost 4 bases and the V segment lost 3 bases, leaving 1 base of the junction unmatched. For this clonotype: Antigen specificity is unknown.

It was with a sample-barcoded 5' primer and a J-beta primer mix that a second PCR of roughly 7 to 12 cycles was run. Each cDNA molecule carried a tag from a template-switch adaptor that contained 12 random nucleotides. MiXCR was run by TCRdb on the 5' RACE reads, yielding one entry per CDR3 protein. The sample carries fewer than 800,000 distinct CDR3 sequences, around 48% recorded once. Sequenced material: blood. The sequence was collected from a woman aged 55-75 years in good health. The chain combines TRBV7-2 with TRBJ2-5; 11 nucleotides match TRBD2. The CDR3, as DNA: TGTGCCAGCAGCTTCGGGACTAGCGGAGAGACCCAGTACTTC. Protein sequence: CASSFGTSGETQYF. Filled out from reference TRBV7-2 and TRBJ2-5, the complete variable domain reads GAGVSQSPSNKVTEKGKDVELRCDPISGHTALYWYRQSLGQGLEFLIYFQGNSAPDKSGLPSDRFSAERTGGSVSTLTIQRTQQEDSAVYLCASSFGTSGETQYFGPGTRLLVL.